Described below is a single TCR beta chain sequence and its context. Sequenced by immunoSEQ multiplex PCR; TCRdb stores in-frame clones only, minus some. The sample has just over 300,000 clones; 89% are singletons. Germline trimming cut 4 bases from V and 4 bases from J; bases unmatched to any gene: 2. The length of the CDR3 is 13 residues. Germline loops: CDR1 SGHDT, CDR2 YYEEEE. The sample is drawn from a study of blood T cell repertoires in COVID-19. This rearrangement joins TRBV5-6 to TRBJ2-3, with 8 bases lining up with TRBD1. The sample comprised PBMCs or T cells enriched from blood (not recorded which). The sequence was collected from a woman aged 35 to 49 who had recovered from COVID-19. The CDR3 protein is CASSPQGADTQYF. In nucleotides, the CDR3 is TGTGCCAGCAGCCCACAGGGGGCAGATACGCAGTATTTT.